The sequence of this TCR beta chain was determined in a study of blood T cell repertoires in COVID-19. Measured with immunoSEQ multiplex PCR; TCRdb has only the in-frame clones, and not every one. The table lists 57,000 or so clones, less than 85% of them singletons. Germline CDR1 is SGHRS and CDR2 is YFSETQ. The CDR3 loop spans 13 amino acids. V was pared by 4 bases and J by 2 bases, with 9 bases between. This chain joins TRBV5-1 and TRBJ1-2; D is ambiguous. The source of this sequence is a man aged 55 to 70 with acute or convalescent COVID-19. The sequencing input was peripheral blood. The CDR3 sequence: CASSNTPNYGYTF. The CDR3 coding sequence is TGCGCCAGCAGCAACACCCCAAACTATGGCTACACCTTC.